A single sample is the source of the 20 T cell receptor beta chains below, sequenced in a study of CD8 T cells in ankylosing spondylitis. A single record per CDR3 protein comes from TCRdb applying MiXCR to the 5' RACE reads. The sample has roughly 38,000 distinct CDR3 sequences, about a tenth seen once. Sequencing input: blood, either unsorted or a sorted T cell fraction (not recorded which). Receptors were obtained from a male donor with ankylosing spondylitis or in good health (not recorded which).

This clonotype was observed a few times. The chain couples TRBV6-1 to TRBJ2-5; the D call may be TRBD1 or TRBD2 (6 bases each). The V and J ends lost 6 bases and 5 bases respectively, with 16 bases between them. The CDR3 is 14 amino acids. Germline V gene lookup returns CDR1 MNHNS and CDR2 SASEGT. CDR3: CASSPRGGRETQYF. DNA of the CDR3: TGTGCCAGCAGCCCTCGAGGGGGGCGGGAGACCCAGTACTTC.

A remark on this clonotype: A much bigger clone sits one base away, suggesting this may be a read error. The chain recombines TRBV5-1 with TRBJ2-3; possible D gene TRBD2, 6 bases. The CDR3 is made up of 17 amino acids. Trimming took 0 bases from V and 4 from J, leaving 18 bases between them. Germline V CDR1 and CDR2: SGHRS, YFSETQ. In nucleotides, the CDR3 is TGCGCCAGCAGCTTGGGGGGCGGGAATATGGTTCCAGATACGCAGTATTTT. Its translation: CASSLGGGNMVPDTQYF.

In this sample, this clonotype turned up many times. This rearrangement joins TRBV5-5 to TRBJ2-7; 9 bases match TRBD2. Per the germline V gene, CDR1 is SGHKS and CDR2 is YYEKEE (reference sequence). After removal of 0 bases from V and 3 bases from J, the junction contained 4 bases not matched to a gene. The CDR3 runs to 15 residues. DNA of the CDR3: TGTGCCAGCAGCTTGGTTAGCGGGAGTCTCTACGAGCAGTACTTC. It codes for CASSLVSGSLYEQYF.

This clonotype was seen repeatedly, ten times or more. This chain joins TRBV29-1 and TRBJ2-7, with D perhaps TRBD2 (6 bases). Germline values: CDR1 SQVTM, CDR2 ANQGSEA. The CDR3 runs 14 residues. With 4 bases removed from V and 3 bases from J, the gap between germline ends came to 16 bases. The CDR3: CSVASTGLIYEQYF. CDR3 DNA sequence: TGCAGCGTTGCTTCAACGGGACTCATCTACGAGCAGTACTTC.

This clonotype was observed a handful of times. The J gene is TRBJ2-1, the V gene TRBV10-3; D ambiguous. V shed 6 bases and J shed 8 bases, with 17 bases lying between them. The length of the CDR3 is 14 residues. CDR1 and CDR2 (germline): ENHRY, SYGVKD. The CDR3 region is CAIRFARPGDEQFF. The CDR3 bases are TGTGCCATCAGGTTCGCTAGGCCCGGCGATGAGCAGTTCTTC.

This clonotype appeared many times. This chain connects TRBV7-8 to TRBJ1-5, with 8 bases lining up with TRBD1. Germline loops: CDR1 SGHVS, CDR2 FQNEAQ. The CDR3 is made up of 15 amino acids. V lost 3 bases, J lost 6 bases, and 7 bases stayed unmatched. The CDR3 loop is CASSFQGAGGQPQHF. The CDR3 DNA is TGTGCCAGCAGCTTCCAGGGGGCCGGGGGTCAGCCCCAGCATTTT.

This clonotype was counted at least ten times. V gene TRBV18 combines with J gene TRBJ1-1; D is unclear. The CDR3 has 16 amino acids. Germline-derived CDR1 and CDR2 are KGHSH and LQKENI. The ends were cut back, 0 bases at V and 0 bases at J, with 11 bases in the middle. The CDR3 DNA sequence: TGTGCCAGCTCACCACCGAACGTGGGCATGAACACTGAAGCTTTCTTT. It is translated as CASSPPNVGMNTEAFF.

This clonotype has a count of ten or more. The rearrangement links TRBV6-2 or TRBV6-3 to TRBJ2-7; TRBD1 aligns across 10 bases. V lost 8 bases and J lost 3; bases outside the gene matches: 10. The CDR3 totals 15 residues. Per germline, CDR1 MNHEY and CDR2 SVGEGT. The CDR3 sequence: CASFRDRGDVYEQYF. CDR3 nucleotides: TGTGCCAGCTTCCGGGACAGGGGCGACGTCTACGAGCAGTACTTC.

This clonotype was observed at least ten times. This sequence joins TRBV4-1 and TRBJ2-1; no firm D call. Germline CDR1 reads MGHRA; CDR2 reads YSYEKL. Deletions cut 0 bases from V and 3 bases from J, with 9 bases between. The CDR3 runs 15 residues. The DNA for the CDR3 is TGCGCCAGCAGCCAAGATGCGCCCGGCTACAATGAGCAGTTCTTC. Encoded protein: CASSQDAPGYNEQFF.

There are many counts of this clonotype. This chain connects TRBV5-6 to TRBJ2-5, with a tentative D call TRBD2 (6 bases). Looked up from germline, CDR1 is SGHDT and CDR2 is YYEEEE. The CDR3 consists of 14 residues. V was trimmed by 4 bases and J by 4 bases, leaving 14 bases between them. The CDR3: CASSHSGRGETQYF. In DNA form, the CDR3 reads TGTGCCAGCAGCCACTCCGGGAGAGGAGAGACCCAGTACTTC.

This clonotype appeared a few times. The chain recombines TRBV20-1 with TRBJ1-2, with 7 nucleotides matching TRBD1. The CDR3 sequence is 11 residues long. From germline, CDR1 is DFQATT and CDR2 SNEGSKA (reference sequence). The CDR3 protein is CSDRAAYGYTF. The CDR3 region has the DNA TGCAGCGACAGGGCCGCCTATGGCTACACCTTC.

The J gene is TRBJ2-7, the V gene TRBV29-1; tentative D call: TRBD1 (6 bases). This CDR3 has 13 residues. The V end lost 8 bases, the J end lost 5 bases, and 19 bases lay between the germline ends. The V gene's germline CDR1 is SQVTM and CDR2 ANQGSEA. The CDR3 bases are TGCAGCTTCCAGCCAGGGGCAGGGAACGAGCAGTACTTC. It codes for CSFQPGAGNEQYF.

Ten or more counts support this clonotype. This chain uses TRBV7-2 with TRBJ2-7; no firm D call. V gave up 5 bases and J gave up 5 bases, with 19 bases separating them. The CDR3 spans 15 residues. Germline CDR1 SGHTA, CDR2 FQGNSA. CDR3 region: CASSIQVGPWDEQYF. CDR3 DNA: TGTGCCAGCAGCATCCAGGTGGGCCCCTGGGACGAGCAGTACTTC. The entire variable domain, with the rest obtained from reference TRBV7-2 and TRBJ2-7, is as follows: GAGVSQSPSNKVTEKGKDVELRCDPISGHTALYWYRQSLGQGLEFLIYFQGNSAPDKSGLPSDRFSAERTGGSVSTLTIQRTQQEDSAVYLCASSIQVGPWDEQYFGPGTRLTVT.

This clonotype was observed many times. This chain connects TRBV11-2 to TRBJ2-7; no clear D gene. V dropped 0 bases and J dropped 2 bases, with 14 bases sitting between them. The CDR3 sequence is 16 residues long. Germline V gene data show CDR1 as SGHAT and CDR2 as FQNNGV. CDR3 residues: CASSLDHLPGPYEQYF. Here the CDR3 DNA reads TGTGCCAGCAGCTTAGATCACCTACCCGGCCCCTACGAGCAGTACTTC.

This clonotype was picked up many times. The rearrangement uses TRBV5-1 and TRBJ2-1; D uncertain. Trimming took off 0 bases at V and 2 bases at J, with 6 bases between the two ends. The CDR3 loop spans 14 amino acids. Per the germline V gene, CDR1 is SGHRS and CDR2 is YFSETQ. CDR3 region: CASSLEAAYNEQFF. CDR3 DNA: TGCGCCAGCAGCTTGGAGGCAGCCTACAATGAGCAGTTCTTC.

This clonotype was picked up many times. This chain connects TRBV9 to TRBJ2-3, with D hard to call. The germline V gene has CDR1 SGDLS and CDR2 YYNGEE. The CDR3 loop spans 14 amino acids. Trimming stripped 0 bases from V and 0 bases from J, with 5 bases between. The CDR3 region is CASSVVGSTDTQYF. CDR3 nucleotides: TGTGCCAGCAGCGTAGTGGGTAGCACAGATACGCAGTATTTT.

This clonotype occurred many times. This CDR3 is CASSFRGLAGDETQYF. CDR3 sequence (DNA): TGTGCCAGCAGCTTCCGGGGACTAGCGGGAGATGAGACCCAGTACTTC. The genes are TRBV5-4 and TRBJ2-5; 14 nucleotides match TRBD2. The CDR3 totals 16 residues. Germline V gene sequence: CDR1 SGHNT, CDR2 YYREEE (reference sequence). Trimming at V came to 2 bases and at J to 5 bases, leaving 5 bases not matched to a gene.

This clonotype was seen at least ten times. V usage is TRBV5-4 and J usage is TRBJ2-1; 12 nucleotides agree with TRBD2. The CDR3 is 20 residues long. Germline lookup yields CDR1 SGHNT and CDR2 YYREEE (reference sequence). With V trimmed by 0 bases and J by 5 bases, 15 bases remained unmatched. CDR3 sequence reads: CASSLDWGATSGSRHNEQFF. CDR3 in DNA: TGTGCCAGCAGCTTGGATTGGGGGGCGACTAGCGGGAGTAGGCACAATGAGCAGTTCTTC.

This clonotype was observed many times. The CDR3 bases are TGTGCCAGCTCACCCTCGGGACCTCAGGGGGAAAACACCATATATTTT. Protein: CASSPSGPQGENTIYF. V and J are TRBV18 and TRBJ1-3; 7 bases fit TRBD1. V lost 3 bases, J lost 6 bases, and 11 bases stayed unmatched. Germline-derived CDR1 and CDR2 are KGHSH and LQKENI. The CDR3 totals 16 residues.

The V call is TRBV2, the J call TRBJ2-1, with 9 bases fitting TRBD2. The length of the CDR3 is 15 residues. CDR1 and CDR2 from the germline V gene are SNHLY and FYNNEI. The V segment lost 5 bases and the J segment 2 bases; nucleotides outside the gene matches: 4. CDR3 sequence reads: CASSSGRTTYNEQFF. CDR3 nucleotides: TGTGCCAGCAGTAGCGGGAGGACAACCTACAATGAGCAGTTCTTC. The full variable domain, in which reference TRBV2 and TRBJ2-1 provide the parts outside the CDR3, is EPEVTQTPSHQVTQMGQEVILRCVPISNHLYFYWYRQILGQKVEFLVSFYNNEISEKSEIFDDQFSVERPDGSNFTLKIRSTKLEDSAMYFCASSSGRTTYNEQFFGPGTRLTVL.